This TCR beta chain came from a study of breast tumors, draining lymph nodes, adjacent tissues. V was pared by 0 bases and J by 0 bases, with 9 bases between. Germline V gene data show CDR1 as LGHNA and CDR2 as YNFKEQ. This CDR3 has 16 residues. Using its own MiXCR run on the multiplex PCR reads, TCRdb lists one record per CDR3 protein. Seen here are approximately 250,000 distinct CDR3 sequences, 30% to 35% observed once, and the top ten hold approximately 3.5%. Axillary draining lymph nodes of breast cancer patients supplied the node samples. This receptor was identified in a female donor with breast cancer. Some clones in this sample may be carry-over from other donors' samples. The J gene is TRBJ1-5, the V gene TRBV4-2, with D unresolved. Sequenced input: axillary lymph node tissue. DNA of the CDR3: TGTGCCAGCAGCCAAGATAAAACGGATAGCAATCAGCCCCAGCATTTT. As protein: CASSQDKTDSNQPQHF.